This T cell receptor (beta chain) derives from a study of shared clonotypes between healthy human individuals. Study information: The composition of the donors was a couple of women and three men aged 18 to 49. Whole-study results and caveats: Clonotypes shared by all four donors outscored non-shared clonotypes in generation probability.

Germline V lookup: CDR1 SGHVS, CDR2 FNYEAQ. V was pared by 1 base and J by 7 bases, with 8 bases between. The CDR3 is made up of 13 amino acids. A word on this clone: What it binds is unknown. At the DNA level, this CDR3 is encoded by other sequences in the same sample as well.

TCRdb's table, derived via immunoSEQ multiplex PCR, lists solely in-frame clones and lacks some. The table shows some 2,500,000 clones, with approximately 94% occurring only once. Material for sequencing was naive CD4+ T cells from PBMCs. Sample subset: CD45RA+ positively selected. V is TRBV7-6 and J is TRBJ1-5, with D uncertain. The sequence was collected from a man younger than 35 in good health. Some clones in this sample may be carry-over from other donors' samples. The CDR3 DNA reads as TGTGCCAGCAGCTTAGAACCCGACCAGCCCCAGCATTTT. Protein sequence: CASSLEPDQPQHF.